These 30 T cell receptor beta chains share one sample of origin, sequenced in a study of blood T cell repertoires in COVID-19. TCRdb keeps only in-frame clones here, not all; method: immunoSEQ multiplex PCR. The table shows roughly 290,000 clones, with 80% to 95% occurring only once. The sequencing input was peripheral blood. The receptors were sampled from a woman between 25 and 40 years old with COVID-19, enrolled during active disease.

The rearrangement links TRBV27 to TRBJ2-3, with a weak D call TRBD2 (5 bases). There are 14 residues in the CDR3. Germline CDR1 MNHEY, CDR2 SMNVEV (reference sequence). Trimming removed 10 bases at V and 1 base at J, with 15 bases between. The CDR3 spells CATRSEAGTDTQYF. CDR3 in DNA: TGTGCCACTCGTTCGGAGGCCGGCACAGATACGCAGTATTTT.

The chain is built from TRBV11-2 and TRBJ2-7; 8 nucleotides agree with TRBD2. The CDR3 spans 15 residues. Germline V gives CDR1 SGHAT, CDR2 FQNNGV. The V and J ends lost 5 bases and 3 bases, in that order; junction bases with no gene match: 9. The CDR3 loop is CASSLSGTSGYEQYF. The CDR3 nucleotides read TGTGCCAGCAGCCTCTCCGGGACTAGTGGCTACGAGCAGTACTTC.

The rearrangement uses TRBV2 and TRBJ1-1; D is ambiguous. Germline CDR1 reads SNHLY; CDR2 reads FYNNEI. The CDR3 covers 13 residues. Trimming took 8 bases from V and 1 from J, leaving 11 bases between them. CDR3 bases: TGTGCCAGCGGCCCCTCAAAGAACACTGAAGCTTTCTTT. This codes for CASGPSKNTEAFF.

V usage is TRBV4-2 and J usage is TRBJ1-4; 9 positions agree with TRBD1. The CDR3 consists of 15 residues. Germline V gives CDR1 LGHNA, CDR2 YNFKEQ. V lost 3 bases, J lost 5 bases, and 4 bases stayed unmatched. The CDR3 region is CASSHGTGLNEKLFF. CDR3 DNA: TGTGCCAGCAGCCACGGGACAGGGCTCAATGAAAAACTGTTTTTT.

The chain is built from TRBV7-9 and TRBJ1-2; no reliable D call. Trimming shortened V by 1 base and J by 2 bases, and 5 bases separated the two germline ends. Germline V gene sequence: CDR1 SEHNR, CDR2 FQNEAQ (reference sequence). This CDR3 region has 13 residues. This chain's CDR3 is CASSLEQNYGYTF. As DNA, the CDR3 is TGTGCCAGCAGCTTAGAACAGAACTATGGCTACACCTTC.

CDR3 in amino acids: CSVMEGYEQYF. CDR3 DNA sequence: TGCAGCGTTATGGAGGGCTACGAGCAGTACTTC. V is TRBV29-1 and J is TRBJ2-7; D is possibly TRBD2 (6 bases). The CDR3 has 11 residues. The V end lost 5 bases, the J end lost 3 bases, and 8 bases lay between the germline ends. CDR1 is SQVTM, CDR2 ANQGSEA, per germline.

CDR3 loop: CASSYTGNYGYTF. CDR3 nucleotide sequence: TGTGCCAGCAGTTACACAGGGAACTATGGCTACACCTTC. The chain employs TRBV6-2 or TRBV6-3 and TRBJ1-2, with D possibly being TRBD1 (6 bases). The CDR3 loop spans 13 amino acids. Between the trimmed V and J ends, which lost 2 bases and 2 bases, there was a span of 6 bases. Germline V gene sequence: CDR1 MNHEY, CDR2 SVGEGT.

DNA of the CDR3: TGTGCCAGCAGTATGACAGGGTATCCAAACAATGAGCAGTTCTTC. Translation gives CASSMTGYPNNEQFF. V is TRBV28 and J is TRBJ2-1, with 7 bases aligning to TRBD1. Unmatched junction bases numbered 9, after V lost 5 bases and J lost 5 bases. The length of the CDR3 is 15 residues. Germline assignment: CDR1 MDHEN and CDR2 SYDVKM.

The V and J genes are TRBV7-9 and TRBJ2-5, with 12 bases lining up with TRBD2. This CDR3 has 14 amino acids. J was trimmed by 5 bases and V by 4 bases; bases with no gene match: 2. Germline V gives CDR1 SEHNR, CDR2 FQNEAQ (reference sequence). The DNA of the CDR3 is TGTGCCAGCAGCTCTAGCGGGAGGGCCGAGACCCAGTACTTC. This gives the protein CASSSSGRAETQYF. Full variable domain (missing parts from reference TRBV7-9 and TRBJ2-5): DTGVSQNPRHKITKRGQNVTFRCDPISEHNRLYWYRQTLGQGPEFLTYFQNEAQLEKSRLLSDRFSAERPKGSFSTLEIQRTEQGDSAMYLCASSSSGRAETQYFGPGTRLLVL.

The chain couples TRBV5-4 to TRBJ1-2, with a tentative D call TRBD1 (6 bases). CDR3 length equals 15 residues. Between the trimmed V and J ends, which lost 3 bases and 4 bases, there was a span of 16 bases. Per germline, CDR1 SGHNT and CDR2 YYREEE (reference sequence). The CDR3 sequence is CASSSPGGLPYGYTF. DNA for the CDR3: TGTGCCAGCAGCTCCCCTGGGGGCCTACCCTATGGCTACACCTTC.

The gene calls are TRBV6-6 and TRBJ2-7, with D perhaps matching TRBD1 (6 bases). The length of the CDR3 is 16 residues. Trimming removed 5 bases from V and 1 base from J, with 18 bases in between. Germline CDR1 reads MNHNY; CDR2 reads SVGAGI (reference sequence). CDR3 in amino acids: CASSPLPGTLSYEQYF. CDR3 nucleotides: TGTGCCAGCAGTCCCTTACCGGGGACATTATCCTACGAGCAGTACTTC.

This chain uses TRBV5-1 with TRBJ2-5, with 7 bases matching TRBD1. J was trimmed by 5 bases and V by 2 bases; bases with no gene match: 9. The germline V gene encodes CDR1 SGHRS and CDR2 YFSETQ. This CDR3 is 15 amino acids long. Here the CDR3 reads CASSLDRVGFETQYF. The CDR3 DNA reads as TGCGCCAGCAGCTTAGACAGGGTCGGGTTCGAGACCCAGTACTTC.

The V gene is TRBV5-8, the J gene TRBJ1-2; the match to TRBD1 covers 9 bases. This CDR3 region has 16 residues. The trim removed 4 bases at V and 3 bases at J, leaving 10 bases unmatched. Germline CDR1 SGHTS, CDR2 YDEGEE. CDR3 protein: CASSLTIRTGDYGYTF. In nucleotides, the CDR3 is TGTGCCAGCAGCCTGACTATTAGGACAGGGGACTATGGCTACACCTTC. Based on the CDR3 plus reference TRBV5-8 and TRBJ1-2, the full variable domain is EAGVTQSPTHLIKTRGQQATLRCSPISGHTSVYWYQQALGLGLQFLLWYDEGEERNRGNFPPRFSGRQFPNYSSELNVNALELEDSALYLCASSLTIRTGDYGYTFGSGTRLTVV.

This clone was detected only a few times. The rearrangement joins TRBV18 to TRBJ2-7; 8 nucleotides align to TRBD2. Germline assignment: CDR1 KGHSH and CDR2 LQKENI. The CDR3 covers 15 residues. Trimming took 3 bases from V and 5 from J; bases not matched to a gene: 9. CDR3 DNA sequence: TGTGCCAGCTCACCTTCAGCGGGAGTAAACCACGAGCAGTACTTC. It encodes CASSPSAGVNHEQYF.

The J gene is TRBJ1-6, the V gene TRBV27, with TRBD1 identical over 8 bases. CDR1 and CDR2 (germline): MNHEY, SMNVEV (reference sequence). Losses at the gene ends were 5 bases for V and 10 bases for J; bases not matched to a gene: 10. The CDR3 extends over 15 amino acids. CDR3 region: CASSPRTGRDSPLHF. The DNA of the CDR3 is TGTGCCAGCAGTCCTCGGACAGGGAGGGACTCACCCCTCCACTTT.

This chain uses TRBV29-1 with TRBJ1-1; tentative D call: TRBD1 (5 bases). V was cut by 5 bases and J by 8 bases, with 15 bases left in between. This CDR3 is built from 12 residues. Per germline, CDR1 SQVTM and CDR2 ANQGSEA. DNA of the CDR3: TGCAGCGTTATAACAGACAGACCGGAAGCTTTCTTT. Encoded protein: CSVITDRPEAFF.

The chain is built from TRBV24-1 and TRBJ2-3, with D perhaps matching TRBD1 (5 bases). CDR3 length: 15 residues. Germline assignment: CDR1 KGHDR and CDR2 SFDVKD. Trimming cost V 6 bases and J 3 bases, with 15 bases left between them. The CDR3 here is CATSNPREGTDTQYF. The CDR3 DNA reads TGTGCCACCAGTAATCCCAGGGAAGGTACAGATACGCAGTATTTT.

This clone was observed once. CDR3 bases: TGTGCCAGCTCAGGACAGGACAGCAATGAGCAGTTCTTC. Protein: CASSGQDSNEQFF. This sequence joins TRBV18 and TRBJ2-1; 7 nucleotides line up with TRBD1. CDR1 and CDR2 from the germline V gene are KGHSH and LQKENI. This CDR3 contains 13 residues. The V gene end was trimmed by 5 bases and the J gene end by 6 bases; junction bases not matched to a gene: 4.

The rearrangement links TRBV28 to TRBJ1-5; tentatively, D is TRBD1 (5 bases). The CDR3 is made up of 13 amino acids. Germline V gene sequence: CDR1 MDHEN, CDR2 SYDVKM. V gave up 10 bases and J gave up 1 base, with 11 bases separating them. The CDR3 nucleotides read TGTGCCATCCAAGGGGTGAGCAATCAGCCCCAGCATTTT. Protein: CAIQGVSNQPQHF.

The chain combines TRBV5-1 with TRBJ2-5; maybe TRBD2 (5 bases). CDR1 SGHRS and CDR2 YFSETQ come from the germline V gene. V was trimmed by 7 bases and J by 0 bases, leaving 7 bases between them. The CDR3 length is 12 residues. This chain's CDR3 is CASATNQETQYF. CDR3 DNA: TGCGCCAGCGCGACTAACCAAGAGACCCAGTACTTC.

This chain joins TRBV2 and TRBJ1-6; tentative D call: TRBD1 (5 bases). The CDR3 has 15 amino acids. Germline V CDR1 and CDR2: SNHLY, FYNNEI. V dropped 6 bases and J dropped 5 bases, with 14 bases sitting between them. The CDR3, as DNA: TGTGCCAGCAGAAGAAGCCAGGGTGATAATTCACCCCTCCACTTT. It is translated as CASRRSQGDNSPLHF.

The chain recombines TRBV6-5 with TRBJ2-5, with a tentative D call TRBD2 (5 bases). CDR1 is MNHEY and CDR2 is SVGAGI in the germline V gene. This CDR3 is 10 amino acids long. V lost 11 bases to trimming and J lost 5 bases, with 9 bases between them. The CDR3 coding sequence is TGTGCCTTTGGGGAGGAGACCCAGTACTTC. Amino acid sequence: CAFGEETQYF.

This chain uses TRBV19 with TRBJ1-5, with no clear D. V was shortened by 3 bases and J by 1 base, with 10 bases between the two germline ends. The V gene's germline CDR1 is LNHDA and CDR2 SQIVND (reference sequence). The CDR3 sequence is 15 residues long. In DNA, the CDR3 is TGTGCCAGTAGTATCCTCCTACAGAGCAATCAGCCCCAGCATTTT. It translates to CASSILLQSNQPQHF.

This chain links TRBV5-1 with TRBJ2-5; 12 bases align to TRBD2. Germline trimming cut 2 bases from V and 5 bases from J; bases unmatched to any gene: 4. The CDR3 is made up of 15 amino acids. Germline V CDR1 and CDR2: SGHRS, YFSETQ. CDR3 nucleotides: TGCGCCAGCAGCTTACTAGCGGGAGGAGATGAGACCCAGTACTTC. Encoded protein: CASSLLAGGDETQYF. Full variable domain (rest looked up from reference TRBV5-1 and TRBJ2-5): KAGVTQTPRYLIKTRGQQVTLSCSPISGHRSVSWYQQTPGQGLQFLFEYFSETQRNKGNFPGRFSGRQFSNSRSEMNVSTLELGDSALYLCASSLLAGGDETQYFGPGTRLLVL.

This clone was counted between two and nine times. This chain connects TRBV7-2 to TRBJ1-5; no reliable D call. CDR3 length: 15 residues. Germline lookup yields CDR1 SGHTA and CDR2 FQGNSA. V was shortened by 6 bases and J by 0 bases, with 12 bases between the two germline ends. The CDR3 here is CASRSGRGSNQPQHF. The CDR3 DNA reads TGTGCCAGCAGATCCGGGCGGGGTAGCAATCAGCCCCAGCATTTT.

This sequence joins TRBV6-5 and TRBJ1-5; 8 nucleotides line up with TRBD1. Germline V gives CDR1 MNHEY, CDR2 SVGAGI. This CDR3 comprises 15 residues. Losses at the gene ends were 5 bases for V and 3 bases for J; bases not matched to a gene: 6. The CDR3 loop is CASSKTGDLNQPQHF. The CDR3 DNA reads as TGTGCCAGCAGTAAGACAGGGGACCTCAATCAGCCCCAGCATTTT.

The V gene is TRBV28, the J gene TRBJ2-5; 7 bases are a match to TRBD1. With V trimmed by 8 bases and J by 1 base, 10 bases remained unmatched. Germline V CDR1 and CDR2: MDHEN, SYDVKM. The CDR3 covers 15 residues. DNA for the CDR3: TGTGCCAGCGGGAAAAAAGGGACAGTCCAAGAGACCCAGTACTTC. This sequence encodes CASGKKGTVQETQYF.

This chain links TRBV11-2 with TRBJ2-2, with D uncertain. V lost 0 bases, J lost 6 bases, and 8 bases lay in between. The length of the CDR3 is 14 residues. Germline V gene lookup returns CDR1 SGHAT and CDR2 FQNNGV. In DNA form, the CDR3 reads TGTGCCAGCAGCTTAGATATTAGCTCCGGGGAGCTGTTTTTT. Its translation: CASSLDISSGELFF.

The chain has TRBV6-2 or TRBV6-3 and TRBJ2-7, with TRBD2 matching over 9 bases. Trimming at V came to 4 bases and at J to 3 bases, leaving 4 bases not matched to a gene. Germline V gene lookup returns CDR1 MNHEY and CDR2 SVGEGT. The CDR3 covers 14 residues. The CDR3 is CASSLLLAGYEQYF. DNA of the CDR3: TGTGCCAGCAGTTTACTACTAGCGGGCTACGAGCAGTACTTC.

The chain uses TRBV6-6 and TRBJ2-3; 7 bases are shared with TRBD1. Looked up from germline, CDR1 is MNHNY and CDR2 is SVGAGI (reference sequence). The CDR3 extends over 16 amino acids. V lost 2 bases to trimming and J lost 3 bases; unmatched junction nucleotides: 8. The CDR3 region has the DNA TGTGCCAGCAGTTACACTATGACAGGGTGGACAGATACGCAGTATTTT. Amino acids: CASSYTMTGWTDTQYF.